The 13 T cell receptor beta chains given below trace back to one sample, sequenced in a study of patients and donors after allogeneic stem cell transplantation. TCRdb re-derived calls from the RT-PCR reads in MiXCR, one entry per CDR3 protein. The table has some 880,000 distinct CDR3 sequences, more than 15% seen once; the top ten hold approximately 5.9%. Input material: blood, either unsorted or a sorted T cell fraction (not recorded which). These TCRs come from a human donor who was either an allogeneic HSCT recipient or a stem cell or donor lymphocyte infusion donor (not recorded which). It is not recorded whose cells these are; they may come from a transplant donor.

The table lists this clonotype with a few counts. V is TRBV12-3 or TRBV12-4 and J is TRBJ1-1, with D hard to call. CDR3 length equals 11 residues. Deletions cut 4 bases from V and 11 bases from J, with 11 bases between. The CDR3 loop reads CASSSDFGAFF. CDR3 nucleotides: TGTGCCAGCAGTTCCGACTTTGGGGCTTTCTTT.

The chain recombines TRBV7-3 with TRBJ1-1; D is possibly TRBD1 (6 bases). Germline CDR1 reads SGHTA; CDR2 reads FQGTGA. The CDR3 has 15 residues. V was trimmed by 5 bases and J by 7 bases, leaving 20 bases between them. The CDR3 region is CASSNAGGRGNEAFF. In DNA, the CDR3 is TGTGCCAGCAGCAATGCGGGGGGCAGGGGAAATGAAGCTTTCTTT.

This chain links TRBV6-1 with TRBJ2-2, with D perhaps TRBD1 or TRBD2 (6 bases each). The CDR3 sequence is 15 residues long. V lost 6 bases and J lost 0, with 11 bases in between. In germline, CDR1 is MNHNS, CDR2 SASEGT. CDR3 in amino acids: CASSARGPNTGELFF. The CDR3 bases are TGTGCCAGCAGCGCCCGGGGGCCGAACACCGGGGAGCTGTTTTTT.

The rearrangement joins TRBV7-9 to TRBJ2-3; D gene ambiguous. V was trimmed by 1 base and J by 4 bases, leaving 9 bases between them. The CDR3 totals 14 residues. In germline, CDR1 is SEHNR, CDR2 FQNEAQ (reference sequence). CDR3 residues: CASSLVLQPDTQYF. CDR3 coding DNA: TGTGCCAGCAGCTTAGTTTTACAGCCAGATACGCAGTATTTT.

V gene TRBV13 combines with J gene TRBJ1-5; D is ambiguous. This CDR3 contains 14 residues. Germline V CDR1 and CDR2: PRHDT, FYEKMQ (reference sequence). Trimming removed 4 bases from V and 7 bases from J, with 14 bases in between. CDR3 coding DNA: TGTGCCAGCAGCTCAGGAGCGGCAGGACAGCCCCAGCATTTT. It encodes CASSSGAAGQPQHF.

DNA for the CDR3: TGTGCCACCAGCAGTAAAAGGGAAGCCTCCTACGAGCAGTACTTC. Translation gives CATSSKREASYEQYF. The rearrangement links TRBV15 to TRBJ2-7; D not resolved. The CDR3 has 15 amino acids. CDR1 LNHNV and CDR2 YYDKDF come from the germline V gene (reference sequence). V lost 3 bases and J 0 bases, leaving 12 bases between the germline ends.

This chain links TRBV21-1 with TRBJ2-1; the table calls TRBD1, which could not be checked here. TRBV21-1 is labeled a pseudogene. There are 16 residues in the CDR3. CDR3 region: CASSRGTGVAGNEQFF. The CDR3, as DNA: TGTGCCAGCAGCAGGGGGACAGGGGTTGCAGGCAATGAGCAGTTCTTC.

This clonotype was picked up a small number of times. The rearrangement links TRBV27 to TRBJ2-7; 12 bases are shared with TRBD1. Trimming at V came to 4 bases and at J to 2 bases, leaving 3 bases not matched to a gene. CDR1 is MNHEY and CDR2 is SMNVEV in the germline V gene (reference sequence). The CDR3 runs to 15 residues. The CDR3 protein is CASSWDRGLTYEQYF. The CDR3 DNA reads TGTGCCAGCAGTTGGGACAGGGGGCTAACCTACGAGCAGTACTTC.

The table lists this clonotype with a few counts. J is TRBJ1-5 and V is TRBV30; no definite D call. Trimming pared 3 bases from V and 0 bases from J, leaving 6 bases between. Germline V gene lookup returns CDR1 GTSNPN and CDR2 SVGIG (reference sequence). The length of the CDR3 is 13 residues. CDR3 amino acids: CAWRQDSNQPQHF. The DNA for the CDR3 is TGTGCCTGGAGGCAAGATAGCAATCAGCCCCAGCATTTT.

This clonotype was found a few times. The chain employs TRBV29-1 and TRBJ2-3, with 7 bases aligning to TRBD2. Germline V gene sequence: CDR1 SQVTM, CDR2 ANQGSEA. The CDR3 is made up of 14 amino acids. The ends lost 5 bases at V and 5 bases at J; junction bases unmatched: 10. The CDR3 DNA sequence: TGCAGCGTTCCGCGGGAGCTTCGCGGAGATACGCAGTATTTT. Translation gives CSVPRELRGDTQYF.

This clonotype has just one count. This chain joins TRBV29-1 and TRBJ1-2, with 7 bases lining up with TRBD1. The CDR3 is 14 residues long. The trim removed 6 bases at V and 5 bases at J, leaving 12 bases unmatched. Looked up from germline, CDR1 is SQVTM and CDR2 is ANQGSEA. The CDR3 DNA is TGCAGCGTCCCCCCCGCAGGGGGAGGATATGGCTACACCTTC. It translates to CSVPPAGGGYGYTF.

This clonotype has a handful of counts. The V and J genes are TRBV29-1 and TRBJ2-5; a weak D match, TRBD2 (6 bases). The V end lost 4 bases, the J end lost 3 bases, and 21 bases lay between the germline ends. The CDR3 loop spans 16 amino acids. Germline V CDR1 and CDR2: SQVTM, ANQGSEA. CDR3 DNA: TGCAGCGTTGCTTTGTGGTTGCGGGAAATGGAAGAGACCCAGTACTTC. Encoded protein: CSVALWLREMEETQYF.

This clonotype appeared a few times. V gene TRBV5-1 combines with J gene TRBJ2-1; the D is unclear. Trimming left V 10 bases short and J 0 bases short, with 17 bases between. Germline V gives CDR1 SGHRS, CDR2 YFSETQ. The CDR3 loop spans 15 amino acids. The CDR3 bases are TGCGCCGCCTCCCTCGGCCCCAGCTCCTACAATGAGCAGTTCTTC. Amino acids: CAASLGPSSYNEQFF.